This T cell receptor (beta chain) was found in a study of T-cell reconstitution after alpha-beta-depleted transplantation in children. Preparation of the TCRbeta library was carried out with unique molecular identifiers. TCRdb reprocessed the PCR reads via MiXCR and lists one record per CDR3 protein. The sample has approximately 350,000 distinct CDR3 sequences, 10% seen once. The CDR3 totals 14 residues. CDR1 SEHNR and CDR2 FQNEAQ come from the germline V gene (reference sequence). Trimming cost V 1 base and J 5 bases, with 10 bases left between them. This clonotype was counted a few times. The sequenced sample was PBMCs from the stem cell graft donor, obtained from the stem cell graft. This TCR came from a human donor who donated a stem cell graft to a child with acute lymphoblastic leukemia. This chain joins TRBV7-9 and TRBJ2-3; D may be TRBD1 (5 bases). The CDR3 coding sequence is TGTGCCAGCAGCTTAGATCCTGACAGAGATACGCAGTATTTT. Translated: CASSLDPDRDTQYF. The full variable domain, completed using reference TRBV7-9 and TRBJ2-3, is DTGVSQNPRHKITKRGQNVTFRCDPISEHNRLYWYRQTLGQGPEFLTYFQNEAQLEKSRLLSDRFSAERPKGSFSTLEIQRTEQGDSAMYLCASSLDPDRDTQYFGPGTRLTVL.